One T cell receptor (beta chain) is described in this entry. Its specificity is unknown. The sample comes from a study of graft-versus-host responses after intestinal transplantation. At the level of the study: Among the recipients, transplants were multivisceral, liver-intestinal, or isolated intestinal.

Findings of the study overall: After transplant, early declines in HvG clones were associated with peak levels of circulating GvH clones.

The CDR3 is 16 residues long. Trimming cost V 2 bases and J 1 base, with 14 bases left between them. Germline values: CDR1 SNHLY, CDR2 FYNNEI. Sequencing was performed with immunoSEQ multiplex PCR; in TCRdb, only in-frame clones are kept and a portion is missing. Counted here are 95,000 to 110,000 clones, 80% to 90% occurring once; the ten biggest clones make up roughly 0.71%. The TCR originated in a human donor who was the organ donor for an intestinal transplant. J is TRBJ2-5 and V is TRBV2; D is possibly TRBD1 (5 bases). Sequenced material: unstimulated CD4+ T cells sorted from spleen or lymph node cells, taken before transplant. CDR3 in amino acids: CASSELSTALQETQYF. Here the CDR3 DNA reads TGTGCCAGCAGTGAATTATCGACAGCTCTCCAAGAGACCCAGTACTTC.